These 31 T cell receptor beta chains came from one sample sequenced in a study of cytomegalovirus exposure and HLA in healthy donors. PCR involved 60 Vbeta and 13 Jbeta primers. Sequenced by immunoSEQ multiplex PCR; TCRdb stores in-frame clones only, minus some. The sample lists 75,000 to 100,000 clones; around 77% were seen once. The source material was PBMCs. The receptors originated from a man aged 35-49 years in good health and CMV-seronegative.

J is TRBJ2-7 and V is TRBV18, with TRBD1 identical over 8 bases. V trimming: 4 bases; J trimming: 2 bases; junction bases outside the gene matches: 4. The CDR3 is 14 residues long. Looked up from germline, CDR1 is KGHSH and CDR2 is LQKENI. The CDR3 DNA sequence: TGTGCCAGCTCACTACAGGGGGGAGCCTACGAGCAGTACTTC. Protein: CASSLQGGAYEQYF.

The chain recombines TRBV7-9 with TRBJ1-2, with D perhaps matching TRBD1 (5 bases). Trimming removed 5 bases from V and 8 bases from J, with 12 bases in between. Germline V gives CDR1 SEHNR, CDR2 FQNEAQ (reference sequence). The CDR3 runs to 12 residues. In DNA, the CDR3 is TGTGCCAGCAGCCTAGACAGTACCGGCTACACCTTC. Residues: CASSLDSTGYTF.

This clone was seen more than once but under ten times. The chain recombines TRBV10-2 with TRBJ2-7; 10 bases match TRBD1. The CDR3 length is 15 residues. With 0 bases clipped from V and 5 bases from J, the junction kept 4 bases outside the gene matches. In germline, CDR1 is WSHSY, CDR2 SAAADI. CDR3 nucleotides: TGCGCCAGCAGTGAGTCGAGGGACAGGGGCCACGAGCAGTACTTC. Its protein product is CASSESRDRGHEQYF.

This clone was seen a handful of times. The chain combines TRBV6-1 with TRBJ1-2, with 7 bases matching TRBD1. Trimming took 6 bases from V and 0 from J; bases not matched to a gene: 4. The CDR3 is made up of 14 amino acids. The V gene's germline CDR1 is MNHNS and CDR2 SASEGT. In nucleotides, the CDR3 is TGTGCCAGCAGACCTCAGGGGGCTAACTATGGCTACACCTTC. This encodes CASRPQGANYGYTF.

The rearrangement joins TRBV7-9 to TRBJ1-1, with D uncertain. Germline CDR1 SEHNR, CDR2 FQNEAQ (reference sequence). There are 13 residues in the CDR3. V was trimmed by 4 bases and J by 3 bases, leaving 9 bases between them. This CDR3 reads CASSSSADTEAFF. The CDR3 region has the DNA TGTGCCAGCAGCTCCTCCGCGGACACTGAAGCTTTCTTT.

This clone was picked up a small number of times. This chain joins TRBV6-4 and TRBJ2-3; 9 bases are shared with TRBD2. There are 15 residues in the CDR3. Germline trimming cut 2 bases from V and 3 bases from J; bases unmatched to any gene: 3. In germline, CDR1 is MRHNA, CDR2 SNTAGT. This CDR3 reads CASSDQGLATDTQYF. The CDR3 bases are TGTGCCAGCAGTGACCAGGGACTAGCAACAGATACGCAGTATTTT.

This clone appeared a single time. V usage is TRBV20-1 and J usage is TRBJ2-5; D unclear. V was trimmed by 6 bases and J by 1 base, leaving 6 bases between them. CDR3 length: 11 amino acids. Per the germline V gene, CDR1 is DFQATT and CDR2 is SNEGSKA (reference sequence). DNA for the CDR3: TGCAGTGCCACAACCCAAGAGACCCAGTACTTC. It yields the protein CSATTQETQYF.

This clone was seen just once. The gene calls are TRBV6-4 and TRBJ1-4; a possible D gene is TRBD1 (5 bases). V lost 6 bases and J 5 bases, leaving 22 bases between the germline ends. The CDR3 spans 17 residues. Germline loops: CDR1 MRHNA, CDR2 SNTAGT. The chain's CDR3 is CASSGSSGQGSNEKLFF. DNA of the CDR3: TGTGCCAGCAGCGGGTCATCAGGACAAGGCTCGAATGAAAAACTGTTTTTT.

The V gene is TRBV21-1, the J gene TRBJ2-5; the table's D call, TRBD1, has no DNA check behind it. TRBV21-1 is classified as a pseudogene. The CDR3 is made up of 18 amino acids. The CDR3 DNA reads TGTGCCAGCAGCAAAGAACACAGGGCCGGGTTGAGGTGTCGGACCCAGTACTTC. Its translation: CASSKEHRAGLRCRTQYF.

This clone appeared once. This chain uses TRBV28 with TRBJ1-5; 12 bases map to TRBD1. V lost 4 bases, J lost 7 bases, and 14 bases stayed unmatched. The CDR3 is 18 amino acids. The V gene's germline CDR1 is MDHEN and CDR2 SYDVKM. CDR3 nucleotide sequence: TGTGCCAGCAGTTCCTATATCGGCGGGACAGGGGGCCGGCAGCCCCAGCATTTT. It is translated as CASSSYIGGTGGRQPQHF.

The CDR3 nucleotides are TGCGCCAGCAGCTTGGCCCCTAGCGGGGTCTCCTACGAGCAGTACTTC. Translating gives CASSLAPSGVSYEQYF. The chain recombines TRBV5-1 with TRBJ2-7, with 9 bases matching TRBD2. There are 16 residues in the CDR3. The ends lost 0 bases at V and 0 bases at J; junction bases unmatched: 4. The germline CDR1 and CDR2 sequences are SGHRS and YFSETQ. The complete variable domain, with remaining parts taken from reference TRBV5-1 and TRBJ2-7, reads KAGVTQTPRYLIKTRGQQVTLSCSPISGHRSVSWYQQTPGQGLQFLFEYFSETQRNKGNFPGRFSGRQFSNSRSEMNVSTLELGDSALYLCASSLAPSGVSYEQYFGPGTRLTVT.

The chain employs TRBV5-1 and TRBJ2-2; D gene ambiguous. In germline, CDR1 is SGHRS, CDR2 YFSETQ. The V end was cut by 0 bases, the J end by 5 bases, with 8 bases between. This CDR3 region has 14 residues. This CDR3 is CASSLGGTTGELFF. Here the CDR3 DNA reads TGCGCCAGCAGCTTGGGCGGCACGACCGGGGAGCTGTTTTTT.

The CDR3 protein is CSVANPGQNYGYTF. CDR3 bases: TGCAGCGTTGCAAATCCGGGACAGAACTATGGCTACACCTTC. The chain employs TRBV29-1 and TRBJ1-2; 7 nucleotides align to TRBD1. V shed 4 bases and J 2 bases; nucleotides not matched to a gene: 7. Germline CDR1 reads SQVTM; CDR2 reads ANQGSEA. This CDR3 contains 14 residues.

This chain connects TRBV4-2 to TRBJ2-3, with TRBD2 matching over 9 bases. The CDR3 runs to 17 residues. Trimming took 0 bases from V and 1 from J; bases not matched to a gene: 5. The V gene's germline CDR1 is LGHNA and CDR2 YNFKEQ. CDR3 nucleotide sequence: TGTGCCAGCAGCCAAGATCCAATAGCGGGGGGCACAGATACGCAGTATTTT. It yields the protein CASSQDPIAGGTDTQYF.

The chain recombines TRBV5-5 with TRBJ1-4; 8 bases line up with TRBD1. This CDR3 has 17 residues. V dropped 1 base and J dropped 0; count of bases not matched to a gene: 5. Germline CDR1 SGHKS, CDR2 YYEKEE (reference sequence). The CDR3 reads CASSLRTGRATNEKLFF. CDR3 bases: TGTGCCAGCAGCTTGAGGACAGGGCGGGCAACTAATGAAAAACTGTTTTTT.

The chain has TRBV18 and TRBJ1-4; 8 bases fit TRBD1. V dropped 0 bases and J dropped 8; count of bases not matched to a gene: 5. This CDR3 has 15 amino acids. Germline V gene sequence: CDR1 KGHSH, CDR2 LQKENI. In nucleotides, the CDR3 is TGTGCCAGCTCACCACCGAACAGGGGGGGAGAAAAACTGTTTTTT. This sequence encodes CASSPPNRGGEKLFF.

The chain carries TRBV21-1 and TRBJ1-2; TRBD1, the D gene given by the table, was not confirmed from the DNA. TRBV21-1 is described as a pseudogene. The CDR3 has 12 amino acids. This CDR3 is CASSKGGPGYTF. Written as DNA, the CDR3 is TGTGCCAGCAGCAAAGGGGGGCCCGGCTACACCTTC.

This clone appeared once. V gene TRBV30 combines with J gene TRBJ1-5; TRBD1 is a possible D gene (6 bases). CDR3 length equals 13 residues. Germline V lookup: CDR1 GTSNPN, CDR2 SVGIG (reference sequence). V was shortened by 3 bases and J by 5 bases, with 11 bases between the two germline ends. CDR3 residues: CAWSLGADQPQHF. Here the CDR3 DNA reads TGTGCCTGGAGCTTGGGGGCGGATCAGCCCCAGCATTTT.

Concerning this clone itself: At one boundary the junction diverges from the germline segment, which might be a read error. The rearrangement joins TRBV2 to TRBJ1-2; D is undetermined. The CDR3 is 14 residues long. CDR1 SNHLY and CDR2 FYNNEI come from the germline V gene. CDR3 bases: TGTGCCAGCAGTGAAGTACAAGCTAACTATGTCTACACCTTC. This codes for CASSEVQANYVYTF. Supplemented by reference TRBV2 and TRBJ1-2, the full variable domain reads EPEVTQTPSHQVTQMGQEVILRCVPISNHLYFYWYRQILGQKVEFLVSFYNNEISEKSEIFDDQFSVERPDGSNFTLKIRSTKLEDSAMYFCASSEVQANYVYTFGSGTRLTVV.

This clone has more than one count but fewer than ten. The chain is built from TRBV5-1 and TRBJ1-1; 8 bases are shared with TRBD1. V dropped 3 bases and J dropped 5; count of bases not matched to a gene: 18. Germline-derived CDR1 and CDR2 are SGHRS and YFSETQ. The CDR3 is 18 amino acids. CDR3 amino acids: CASSSRDRSTHAKTEAFF. The CDR3 DNA reads as TGCGCCAGCAGCTCCCGGGACAGGTCAACTCATGCCAAGACTGAAGCTTTCTTT.

The chain uses TRBV11-2 and TRBJ2-1; 9 positions match TRBD1. The CDR3 contains 15 residues. CDR1 is SGHAT and CDR2 is FQNNGV in the germline V gene. V shed 4 bases, J shed 8 bases, and the junction held 9 bases outside the gene matches. CDR3 bases: TGTGCCAGCAGCTCACCCCAGGACAGGGGCCATGAGCAGTTCTTC. It yields the protein CASSSPQDRGHEQFF.

This clone was picked up a small number of times. The genes are TRBV7-3 and TRBJ2-2; the match to TRBD1 covers 11 bases. Germline lookup yields CDR1 SGHTA and CDR2 FQGTGA. V gave up 2 bases and J gave up 10 bases; unmatched junction bases: 6. The CDR3 is made up of 15 amino acids. Here the CDR3 DNA reads TGTGCCAGCAGCTTAGAGGACAGGGGGCACGCGGAGCTGTTTTTT. It yields the protein CASSLEDRGHAELFF.

The CDR3 DNA reads as TGTGCCTGTGGCAGGGACAATCAGCCCCAGCATTTT. Its translation is CACGRDNQPQHF. The chain couples TRBV30 to TRBJ1-5; perhaps TRBD1 as D (5 bases). V was shortened by 6 bases and J by 3 bases, with 9 bases between the two germline ends. Germline V CDR1 and CDR2: GTSNPN, SVGIG (reference sequence). This CDR3 comprises 12 residues.

The chain carries TRBV19 and TRBJ1-6; 7 nucleotides agree with TRBD1. This CDR3 comprises 14 residues. Germline lookup yields CDR1 LNHDA and CDR2 SQIVND (reference sequence). The ends lost 3 bases at V and 7 bases at J; junction bases unmatched: 3. The CDR3 is CASSIQGQNSPLHF. The CDR3 DNA reads as TGTGCCAGTAGTATCCAGGGACAGAATTCACCCCTCCACTTT.

V and J are TRBV10-3 and TRBJ1-1, with D perhaps TRBD1 (5 bases). The V end was cut by 7 bases, the J end by 1 base, with 10 bases between. Looked up from germline, CDR1 is ENHRY and CDR2 is SYGVKD. The CDR3 contains 13 residues. The CDR3 DNA reads as TGTGCCATCACACAGGAGAAGAACACTGAAGCTTTCTTT. Protein: CAITQEKNTEAFF.

V usage is TRBV2 and J usage is TRBJ1-5; D is perhaps TRBD1 (6 bases). V lost 4 bases and J 0 bases, leaving 10 bases between the germline ends. There are 15 residues in the CDR3. Germline V CDR1 and CDR2: SNHLY, FYNNEI. CDR3 region: CASSVLQGSNQPQHF. In DNA, the CDR3 is TGTGCCAGCAGTGTTTTACAGGGTAGCAATCAGCCCCAGCATTTT.

The chain couples TRBV11-3 to TRBJ2-1; TRBD1 matches 11 bases. Germline V gene lookup returns CDR1 SGHNT and CDR2 YENEEA. CDR3 length: 15 residues. Trimming cost V 2 bases and J 5 bases; bases outside gene matches: 2. The CDR3 DNA is TGTGCCAGCAGCTTACGGGGACAGGGGGACAATGAGCAGTTCTTC. Protein: CASSLRGQGDNEQFF.

The genes are TRBV15 and TRBJ2-1; 8 bases are a match to TRBD2. The CDR3 extends over 16 amino acids. Per germline, CDR1 LNHNV and CDR2 YYDKDF (reference sequence). With 0 bases clipped from V and 3 bases from J, the junction kept 4 bases outside the gene matches. The CDR3 nucleotides are TGTGCCACCAGCAGAGATCGAAGCGGGAGCTACAATGAGCAGTTCTTC. It encodes CATSRDRSGSYNEQFF.

This clone has only one observation. The chain carries TRBV25-1 and TRBJ2-5, with 8 bases aligning to TRBD2. Germline V CDR1 and CDR2: MGHDK, SYGVNS. The CDR3 has 17 residues. The V and J ends lost 6 bases and 5 bases, in that order; junction bases with no gene match: 17. CDR3 loop: CASSAVGGGAGGETQYF. The DNA of the CDR3 is TGTGCCAGCAGCGCAGTGGGGGGGGGCGCGGGAGGTGAGACCCAGTACTTC.

This chain links TRBV27 with TRBJ2-7; TRBD1 might be the D (5 bases). The CDR3 is made up of 12 amino acids. Germline CDR1 and CDR2: MNHEY and SMNVEV (reference sequence). Trimming cost V 6 bases and J 0 bases, with 6 bases left between them. CDR3 in DNA: TGTGCCAGCAGAGACAGCTCCTACGAGCAGTACTTC. It is translated as CASRDSSYEQYF.

The chain has TRBV9 and TRBJ2-5; 11 bases map to TRBD2. The J call is in doubt because the DNA end fits TRBJ2-7 better. Germline lookup yields CDR1 SGDLS and CDR2 YYNGEE. The CDR3 has 15 residues. CDR3 region: CASSEGTSGSYEQYF. CDR3 DNA: TGTGCCAGCAGCGAGGGGACTAGCGGTTCCTACGAGCAGTACTTC.